This TCR beta chain was recorded in a study of T cell responses to AZD1222 COVID-19 vaccine. Across the study: Analysis merged second doses at about 4 or about 12 weeks.

The germline CDR1 and CDR2 sequences are SGDLS and YYNGEE. The CDR3 has 13 residues. The V gene lost 3 bases and the J gene lost 7 bases, with 13 bases spanning the gap. Study results and limitations: Regions 160-218 and 743-854 dominated among vaccine-associated CD4 TCRs spanning spike.

Clones were read by immunoSEQ multiplex PCR, and TCRdb kept only the in-frame ones, dropping some. The sample has about 98,000 clones, almost 85% seen once; the top ten hold more than 15%. About this clone itself: As yet, its antigen is unknown.

This receptor was taken from an adult in good health. Sample: peripheral blood, taken on day 0 of AZD1222 vaccination. This sequence joins TRBV9 and TRBJ1-2; a weak D match, TRBD1 (5 bases). The CDR3 DNA sequence: TGTGCCAGCAGCGGACTGGTGGGGGTTGGCTACACCTTC. This sequence encodes CASSGLVGVGYTF.